These 7 T cell receptor beta chains were all obtained from the same sample, sequenced in a study of blood T cell repertoires in COVID-19 (TCRdb year 2020). The protocol used for the library was the immunoSEQ multiplex PCR assay. Imported from immuneACCESS, the table was reduced by TCRdb to in-frame sequences with V and J called. These copies leave out some clones; in studies compared against another copy, an unresolved V gene accounts for under half, and the cause of the remainder is not known. The sample table records roughly 400,000 clones; approximately 90% of these occur just once. Approximately 10% of the sample lies in the top ten. The sequenced sample was PBMCs or T cells enriched from blood (not recorded which). Receptor source: a woman between 50 and 59 years old who had recovered from COVID-19.

CDR3 residues: CASSQGQGGIVAYGYTF. CDR3 nucleotide sequence: TGCGCCAGCAGCCAAGGACAGGGGGGAATTGTAGCGTATGGCTACACCTTC. This chain uses TRBV4-1 with TRBJ1-2, with TRBD1 matching 9 bases. CDR1 and CDR2 from the germline V gene are MGHRA and YSYEKL. The CDR3 loop spans 17 amino acids. The junction had 11 bases not matched to a gene; V was cut back by 1 base and J by 5 bases.

A remark on this clone: At one of its ends the junction is not consistent with the germline gene, which may arise from a read error. The chain joins TRBV6-1 to TRBJ1-2; D perhaps matches TRBD1 (5 bases). The length of the CDR3 is 15 residues. The germline V gene has CDR1 MNHNS and CDR2 SASEGT. The CDR3 reads CASREGLTAFYGYTF. Written as DNA, the CDR3 is TGTGCCAGCAGGGAAGGGTTGACAGCCTTCTATGGCTACACCTTC.

This clone was counted a single time. The chain couples TRBV14 to TRBJ1-2, with 9 bases that match TRBD1. CDR3 length: 15 amino acids. Germline CDR1 is SGHDN and CDR2 is FVKESK. V lost 3 bases, J lost 3 bases, and 5 bases stayed unmatched. The CDR3 reads CASSHGTGIDYGYTF. CDR3 in DNA: TGTGCCAGCAGCCACGGGACAGGGATCGACTATGGCTACACCTTC.

The chain recombines TRBV3-1 (or the pseudogene TRBV3-2) with TRBJ2-1; 9 bases agree with TRBD2. This CDR3 is built from 17 residues. Germline CDR1 LGHDT, CDR2 YNNKEL (reference sequence). The V gene end was trimmed by 4 bases and the J gene end by 5 bases; junction bases not matched to a gene: 12. The CDR3 sequence: CASSPPSGGRGHNEQFF. The DNA of the CDR3 is TGTGCCAGCAGCCCGCCCAGCGGGGGGCGGGGGCACAATGAGCAGTTCTTC.

The rearrangement uses TRBV24-1 and TRBJ1-1; D may be TRBD1 (6 bases). The CDR3 spans 15 residues. Trimming left V 10 bases short and J 5 bases short, with 22 bases between. Germline V CDR1 and CDR2: KGHDR, SFDVKD. The CDR3 DNA is TGTGCCACTCACTCCGGCGGGGGGCGAACAACTGAAGCTTTCTTT. Its translation is CATHSGGGRTTEAFF.

This clone turned up a few times. V gene TRBV6-4 combines with J gene TRBJ1-1; 7 bases align to TRBD1. Per the germline V gene, CDR1 is MRHNA and CDR2 is SNTAGT. J gave up 8 bases and V 5 bases, and 8 bases lay outside the gene matches. The CDR3 runs 13 residues. The CDR3 here is CASSNTGESEAFF. CDR3 DNA sequence: TGTGCCAGCAGTAACACAGGGGAGTCGGAAGCTTTCTTT.

The rearrangement uses TRBV5-5 and TRBJ2-5; TRBD2 agrees at 9 bases. Germline V gene sequence: CDR1 SGHKS, CDR2 YYEKEE (reference sequence). This CDR3 has 14 residues. Germline trimming cut 4 bases from V and 5 bases from J; bases unmatched to any gene: 6. CDR3 loop: CASSVAGEWETQYF. The CDR3 nucleotides read TGTGCCAGCAGCGTAGCGGGGGAGTGGGAGACCCAGTACTTC.